These 16 T cell receptor beta chains were sequenced from one sample in a study of cytomegalovirus exposure and HLA in healthy donors. Use of 60 Vbeta and 13 Jbeta primers characterized the PCR. TCRdb's copy holds only in-frame clones and misses some; the assay was immunoSEQ multiplex PCR. In the table there are some 180,000 clones, 70% to 80% of which are singletons. Source material: PBMCs. Source of these receptors: a woman between 25 and 40 years old in good health and CMV-seropositive.

The CDR3 region is CASSQDPQGYEQYF. For the CDR3, the DNA is TGCGCCAGCAGCCAAGACCCCCAGGGGTACGAGCAGTACTTC. This chain joins TRBV4-3 and TRBJ2-7, with a tentative D call TRBD1 (6 bases). V lost 0 bases and J lost 4, with 10 bases in between. The CDR3 extends over 14 amino acids. Germline loops: CDR1 LGHNA, CDR2 YSLEER.

The V call is TRBV11-3, the J call TRBJ1-6; no clear D. The CDR3 length is 16 residues. The germline V gene encodes CDR1 SGHNT and CDR2 YENEEA. The V gene lost 7 bases and the J gene lost 5 bases, with 18 bases spanning the gap. The CDR3 region is CASNPIREYHNSPLHF. The CDR3, as DNA: TGTGCCAGCAACCCTATTAGGGAGTACCATAATTCACCCCTCCACTTT.

J is TRBJ2-3 and V is TRBV9, with D perhaps TRBD1 (5 bases). Germline-derived CDR1 and CDR2 are SGDLS and YYNGEE. V lost 2 bases, J lost 1 base, and 8 bases lay in between. The CDR3 extends over 14 amino acids. The CDR3 nucleotides are TGTGCCAGCAGCGTGGCAGGGCGCACAGATACGCAGTATTTT. Protein sequence: CASSVAGRTDTQYF.

In nucleotides, the CDR3 is TGCGCCAGCAGCTTGGAGCCGGGAGGGGAGCTGTTTTTT. Translated, it gives CASSLEPGGELFF. This chain links TRBV5-1 with TRBJ2-2, with D perhaps matching TRBD2 (5 bases). This CDR3 contains 13 residues. With 0 bases removed from V and 8 bases from J, the gap between germline ends came to 8 bases. From germline, CDR1 is SGHRS and CDR2 YFSETQ.

V usage is TRBV5-1 and J usage is TRBJ2-1; 10 nucleotides agree with TRBD2. V shed 7 bases, J shed 12 bases, and the junction held 13 bases outside the gene matches. CDR3 size: 14 residues. Per germline, CDR1 SGHRS and CDR2 YFSETQ. The CDR3 region is CASFIGSGGGRQFF. CDR3 sequence (DNA): TGCGCCAGCTTTATCGGGAGCGGGGGGGGTCGGCAGTTCTTC.

DNA of the CDR3: TGTGCCAGCTCACCACGCATCCGGGAGGATACGCAGTATTTT. Translating gives CASSPRIREDTQYF. V gene TRBV18 combines with J gene TRBJ2-3; a possible D gene is TRBD2 (6 bases). The CDR3 extends over 14 amino acids. Germline V lookup: CDR1 KGHSH, CDR2 LQKENI. V lost 1 base and J lost 6, with 11 bases in between.

V and J are TRBV19 and TRBJ2-1; TRBD1 might be the D (7 bases). The CDR3 consists of 13 residues. Per the germline V gene, CDR1 is LNHDA and CDR2 is SQIVND (reference sequence). V lost 5 bases and J lost 7, with 12 bases in between. CDR3 amino acids: CASSWAGGNEQFF. The DNA of the CDR3 is TGTGCCAGTAGTTGGGCAGGGGGGAATGAGCAGTTCTTC.

This chain connects TRBV5-8 to TRBJ2-3, with a possible D match to TRBD2 (6 bases). The CDR3 contains 18 residues. The germline gives CDR1 SGHTS, CDR2 YDEGEE. V was pared by 6 bases and J by 0 bases, with 23 bases between. CDR3 in DNA: TGTGCCAGCACGTTAGGGGATGGGGTAGCGGCTAGCACAGATACGCAGTATTTT. Translated: CASTLGDGVAASTDTQYF.

This clone was seen a few times. This chain uses TRBV27 with TRBJ2-2; 9 bases line up with TRBD2. Germline V gives CDR1 MNHEY, CDR2 SMNVEV (reference sequence). There are 14 residues in the CDR3. Trimming removed 3 bases from V and 6 bases from J; junction bases left unmatched: 2. The CDR3 DNA is TGTGCCAGCAGTTTGGGACTAGCCTCCGGGGAGCTGTTTTTT. Protein sequence: CASSLGLASGELFF.

The V and J genes are TRBV5-8 and TRBJ1-2, with D possibly matching TRBD1 (6 bases). Trimming pared 7 bases from V and 7 bases from J, leaving 20 bases between. Germline V lookup: CDR1 SGHTS, CDR2 YDEGEE. The CDR3 has 14 amino acids. The CDR3 region has the DNA TGTGCCAGCGGCGTTCAGGGGCTTAGGGCTGGCTACACCTTC. Protein sequence: CASGVQGLRAGYTF.

The rearrangement joins TRBV18 to TRBJ1-1; 7 nucleotides line up with TRBD1. V dropped 6 bases and J dropped 2; count of bases not matched to a gene: 3. The CDR3 contains 13 residues. CDR1 is KGHSH and CDR2 is LQKENI in the germline V gene. The CDR3, as DNA: TGTGCCAGCTCGGGACAGCCTAACACTGAAGCTTTCTTT. It specifies CASSGQPNTEAFF.

CDR3 loop: CASRNPGQGTTRQFF. As DNA, the CDR3 is TGCGCCAGCAGGAACCCGGGACAGGGGACGACTAGGCAGTTCTTC. The rearrangement links TRBV4-1 to TRBJ2-1, with TRBD1 matching over 10 bases. The CDR3 sequence is 15 residues long. Germline CDR1 MGHRA, CDR2 YSYEKL. V lost 6 bases to trimming and J lost 12 bases; unmatched junction nucleotides: 14.

Only one count was recorded for this clone. The V call is TRBV5-1, the J call TRBJ2-2; unclear D gene. Per the germline V gene, CDR1 is SGHRS and CDR2 is YFSETQ. Trimming left V 4 bases short and J 3 bases short, with 10 bases between. The CDR3 is 14 amino acids. The CDR3 DNA sequence: TGCGCCAGCAGCGAAATGGGCGACACCGGGGAGCTGTTTTTT. This gives the protein CASSEMGDTGELFF.

The chain couples TRBV19 to TRBJ1-2, with a possible D match to TRBD1 (6 bases). The V gene lost 1 base and the J gene lost 3 bases, with 18 bases spanning the gap. CDR1 LNHDA and CDR2 SQIVND come from the germline V gene (reference sequence). The CDR3 is made up of 17 amino acids. The CDR3 DNA is TGTGCCAGTAGTATAGCGAACAGGGCCTTGTGGGACTATGGCTACACCTTC. Protein sequence: CASSIANRALWDYGYTF.

This clone was seen just once. The chain is built from TRBV5-1 and TRBJ2-7; D possibly corresponds to TRBD1 (5 bases). The CDR3 covers 18 residues. CDR1 and CDR2 from the germline V gene are SGHRS and YFSETQ. The germline V and J ends were trimmed by 5 bases and 2 bases, with 26 bases remaining between them. The CDR3 bases are TGCGCCAGCAGGTCCTGGCGCCCCGCCCAGGGTTTGGCCTACGAGCAGTACTTC. The encoded protein is CASRSWRPAQGLAYEQYF.

The V call is TRBV4-3, the J call TRBJ2-1; the D gene is possibly TRBD2 (5 bases). Germline V CDR1 and CDR2: LGHNA, YSLEER. The CDR3 is 15 amino acids. The V end was cut by 0 bases, the J end by 3 bases, with 9 bases between. The CDR3, as DNA: TGCGCCAGCAGCCAAGAGACTACGGTCTACAATGAGCAGTTCTTC. This translates into CASSQETTVYNEQFF.